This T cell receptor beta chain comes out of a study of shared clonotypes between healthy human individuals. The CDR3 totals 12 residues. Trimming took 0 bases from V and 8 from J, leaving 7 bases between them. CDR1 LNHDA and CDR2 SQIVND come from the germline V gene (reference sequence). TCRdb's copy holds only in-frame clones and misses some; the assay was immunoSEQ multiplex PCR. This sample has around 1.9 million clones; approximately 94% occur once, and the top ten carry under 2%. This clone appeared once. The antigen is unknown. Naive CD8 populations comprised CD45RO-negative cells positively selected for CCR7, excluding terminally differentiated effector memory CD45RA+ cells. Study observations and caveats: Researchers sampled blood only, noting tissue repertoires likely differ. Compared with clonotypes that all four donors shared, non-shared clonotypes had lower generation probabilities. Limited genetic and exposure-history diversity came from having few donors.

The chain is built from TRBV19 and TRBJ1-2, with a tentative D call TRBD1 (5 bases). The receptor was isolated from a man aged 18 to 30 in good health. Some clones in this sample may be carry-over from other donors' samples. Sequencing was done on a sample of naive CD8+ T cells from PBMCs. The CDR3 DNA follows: TGTGCCAGTAGTATAGAGGGGGTCGGCTACACCTTC. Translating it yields CASSIEGVGYTF.